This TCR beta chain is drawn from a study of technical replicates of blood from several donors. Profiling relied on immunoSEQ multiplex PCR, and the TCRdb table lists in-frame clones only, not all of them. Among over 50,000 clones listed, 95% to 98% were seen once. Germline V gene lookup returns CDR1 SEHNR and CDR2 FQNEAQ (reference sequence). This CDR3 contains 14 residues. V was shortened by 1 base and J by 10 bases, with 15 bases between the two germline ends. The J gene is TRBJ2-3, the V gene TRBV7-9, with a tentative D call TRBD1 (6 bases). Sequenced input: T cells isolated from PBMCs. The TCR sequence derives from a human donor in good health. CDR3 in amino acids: CASSLGTAPLPQYF. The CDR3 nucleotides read TGTGCCAGCAGCTTAGGGACAGCACCCCTCCCGCAGTATTTT. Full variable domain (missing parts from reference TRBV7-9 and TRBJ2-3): DTGVSQNPRHKITKRGQNVTFRCDPISEHNRLYWYRQTLGQGPEFLTYFQNEAQLEKSRLLSDRFSAERPKGSFSTLEIQRTEQGDSAMYLCASSLGTAPLPQYFGPGTRLTVL.